These 9 T cell receptor beta chains were sequenced from one sample in a study of siplizumab effects on memory and regulatory T cells. The method was immunoSEQ multiplex PCR; TCRdb's version includes in-frame clones alone and lacks a portion of them. This table holds 99,000 or so clones, roughly 94% found once. The specimen sequenced was non-Treg CD4+ T cells sorted from blood. The receptors stem from a human donor in good health.

The V gene is TRBV28, the J gene TRBJ2-7; TRBD2 matches at 15 bases. This CDR3 region has 18 residues. With 6 bases clipped from V and 0 bases from J, the junction kept 9 bases outside the gene matches. The V gene's germline CDR1 is MDHEN and CDR2 SYDVKM. The CDR3 loop reads CASSIGLAGGWSSYEQYF. The CDR3 bases are TGTGCCAGCAGCATCGGACTAGCGGGAGGGTGGAGCTCCTACGAGCAGTACTTC.

This chain joins TRBV7-8 and TRBJ1-5; D unresolved. CDR1 and CDR2 (germline): SGHVS, FQNEAQ. The CDR3 length is 16 residues. Trimming took off 1 base at V and 1 base at J, with 11 bases between the two ends. CDR3 amino acids: CASSLVGQSSNQPQHF. The CDR3 DNA reads as TGTGCCAGCAGCTTAGTCGGGCAGTCGAGCAATCAGCCCCAGCATTTT.

The chain links TRBV6-5 to TRBJ2-7; D is unclear. Germline lookup yields CDR1 MNHEY and CDR2 SVGAGI. V was pared by 2 bases and J by 5 bases, with 4 bases between. This CDR3 comprises 11 residues. The CDR3 spells CASSYRNEQYF. CDR3 sequence (DNA): TGTGCCAGCAGTTACAGGAACGAGCAGTACTTC.

The gene calls are TRBV5-1 and TRBJ1-5; 8 bases match TRBD1. Germline CDR1 SGHRS, CDR2 YFSETQ. The CDR3 is made up of 14 amino acids. V trimming: 3 bases; J trimming: 7 bases; junction bases outside the gene matches: 6. CDR3 nucleotide sequence: TGCGCCAGCAGCTCAGGACAGGGAGGGCAGCCCCAGCATTTT. Translating it yields CASSSGQGGQPQHF.

The V gene is TRBV2, the J gene TRBJ1-1; tentative D call: TRBD1 (6 bases). The V end was cut by 6 bases, the J end by 4 bases, with 15 bases between. The V gene's germline CDR1 is SNHLY and CDR2 FYNNEI. CDR3 size: 14 residues. CDR3 sequence reads: CASRVTGRGTEAFF. DNA of the CDR3: TGTGCCAGCAGGGTGACAGGTAGGGGCACTGAAGCTTTCTTT.

This chain uses TRBV10-3 with TRBJ2-7; 10 bases map to TRBD1. This CDR3 has 15 residues. The germline V gene has CDR1 ENHRY and CDR2 SYGVKD. J lost 5 bases, V lost 6 bases, and 10 bases had no gene match. CDR3 loop: CAIRPGQGIFHEQYF. DNA for the CDR3: TGTGCCATCAGACCGGGACAGGGGATTTTCCACGAGCAGTACTTC.

This chain connects TRBV28 to TRBJ1-4; D not resolved. From germline, CDR1 is MDHEN and CDR2 SYDVKM. CDR3 length equals 15 residues. Trimming shortened V by 5 bases and J by 8 bases, and 18 bases separated the two germline ends. The CDR3 DNA sequence: TGTGCCAGCAGTCCCCCACTCCGGGTGGGGGAAAAACTGTTTTTT. Encoded protein: CASSPPLRVGEKLFF.

A single count supports this clone. The chain joins TRBV4-1 to TRBJ1-5, with 11 bases fitting TRBD1. Germline V CDR1 and CDR2: MGHRA, YSYEKL. Trimming took 5 bases from V and 7 from J; bases not matched to a gene: 10. This CDR3 contains 16 residues. CDR3 nucleotide sequence: TGCGCCAGCAGCAAAACCGGGACAGGGGGGAACCAGCCCCAGCATTTT. Translated, it gives CASSKTGTGGNQPQHF.

V usage is TRBV6-5 and J usage is TRBJ2-2; D gene unclear. The CDR3 has 15 amino acids. Germline values: CDR1 MNHEY, CDR2 SVGAGI. V was trimmed by 5 bases and J by 4 bases, leaving 14 bases between them. CDR3 nucleotide sequence: TGTGCCAGCAGTCTTCAATGGGATTCCACCGGGGAGCTGTTTTTT. This translates into CASSLQWDSTGELFF.